The clone carrying this T cell receptor beta chain has just a few counts. Its antigen is unknown. The sample is drawn from a study of cytomegalovirus exposure and HLA in healthy donors. Study-wide context: Unique TCRs from HLA-typed donors, 65 million to 85 million of them, were held in an early data release.

Both 60 Vbeta primers and 13 Jbeta primers went into the PCR. Repertoires were generated with immunoSEQ multiplex PCR, while TCRdb's copy carries only in-frame clones and drops some. The sample has roughly 180,000 clones; 70% to 85% are singletons. Findings of the study overall: Analysis performed later found about 18,000 TCR beta sequences associated with HLA alleles at 0.05 false discovery rate.

The CDR3 spans 16 residues. Germline CDR1 and CDR2: SGDLS and YYNGEE. The V and J ends lost 4 bases and 9 bases, in that order; junction bases with no gene match: 12. The TCR was taken from a woman aged 60-75 years in good health and CMV-seropositive. The gene calls are TRBV9 and TRBJ2-5; the match to TRBD2 covers 13 bases. Sequencing was done on a sample of PBMCs. The CDR3 DNA reads TGTGCCAGCAGCCCACCGGGGACTAGCGGGGTGGGAGCCCAGTACTTC. Amino acids: CASSPPGTSGVGAQYF.